A selection of T cell receptor beta chains follows, all from one sample in a study of chemoradiotherapy in HPV16-positive cancers. Only in-frame clones appear in the TCRdb table, and some are missing; sequencing was by immunoSEQ multiplex PCR. The repertoire holds 20,000 to 30,000 clones, roughly 95% seen once, with approximately 2.7% in the top ten. The material was obtained from a patient who underwent chemoradiotherapy. The receptors shown here come from a human donor with HPV-associated anogenital cancer. Each CDR3 is given with its conserved first and last residue. Clone size appears in some rows only: once, few, many, or a class for an expanded clone.

>TRBV9|15|.
CASSEGLADNYEQYF
>TRBV15|14|.
CATSRVGNWEKLFF
>TRBV11-3|18|.
CASSLDHPSREPTDTQYF
>TRBV5-1|17|.
CASSMTTGGAGGDTQYF
>TRBV5-1|15|.
CASSLAGQGSYEQYF
>TRBV6-6|11|.
CATRGTGELFF
>TRBV11-3|15|.
CASSLDGGRTDTQYF
>TRBV6-1|15|.
CASTRRGQGIHEQYF
>TRBV9|17|.
CASRPLPDGQGCEKLFF
>TRBV28|11|.
CASSLANGYTF
>TRBV27|15|.
CASSASGRKVYTQYF
>TRBV6-6|13|.
CASSTGGGQPQHF
>TRBV5-1|14|.
CASSWGPMNTEAFF
>TRBV6-1|13|.
CASTTSPNTEAFF
>TRBV28|15|.
CASRGTYSGANVLTF
>TRBV28|15|.
CASSLKGAPTDTQYF
>TRBV6-1|15|.
CASSARGQLGTEAFF
>TRBV2|13|.
CASSEEVGTEAFF
>TRBV9|16|once
CASSVRSGRDPNEQFF
>TRBV2|11|.
CASSEGGRGFF
>TRBV27|15|.
CASSLTGQSTSGYTF
>TRBV6-5|15|.
CASSRTGTGNEKLFF
>TRBV5-1|15|.
CASSLTEGQNNEQFF